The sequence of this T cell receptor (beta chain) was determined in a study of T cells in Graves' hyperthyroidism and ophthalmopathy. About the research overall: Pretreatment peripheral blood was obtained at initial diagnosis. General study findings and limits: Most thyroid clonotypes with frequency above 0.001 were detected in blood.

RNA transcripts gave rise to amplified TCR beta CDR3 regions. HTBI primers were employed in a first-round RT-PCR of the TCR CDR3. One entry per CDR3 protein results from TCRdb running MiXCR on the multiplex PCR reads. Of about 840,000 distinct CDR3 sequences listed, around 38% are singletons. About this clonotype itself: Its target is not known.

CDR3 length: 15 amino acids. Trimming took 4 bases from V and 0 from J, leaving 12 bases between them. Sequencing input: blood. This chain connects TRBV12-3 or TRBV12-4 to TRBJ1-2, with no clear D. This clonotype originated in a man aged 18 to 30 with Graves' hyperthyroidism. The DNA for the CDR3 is TGTGCCAGCAGTTACGGGTCAGCTGCTAACTATGGCTACACCTTC. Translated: CASSYGSAANYGYTF.